These 8 T cell receptor beta chains were all obtained from the same sample, sequenced in a study of regulatory T cells in long-lasting Graves disease. Time point of the sample: newly diagnosed GD, antithyroid drugs for less than 3 months. With RNA extracted from PBMCs as input, the TCR library was made. CDR3-region Arm-PCR and iRepertoire HTBI primers produced the TCR beta libraries. TCRdb called the multiplex PCR reads again in MiXCR, with one record for every CDR3 protein. This table has a few hundred thousand distinct CDR3 sequences, 12% appearing once. This sample also belongs to another study, concerning T cells in Graves' hyperthyroidism and ophthalmopathy.

Here the sequenced sample was peripheral blood mononuclear cells (PBMCs), taken at new diagnosis, from a patient treated with antithyroid drugs. These receptors originate from a woman aged 18 to 35 with Graves disease.

As concerns this clonotype: This could be a read error, since a much larger clone is one nucleotide away. The V gene is TRBV19, the J gene TRBJ1-2, with a possible D match to TRBD1 (5 bases). Trimming took off 4 bases at V and 0 bases at J, with 21 bases between the two ends. The CDR3 is 18 residues long. Germline loops: CDR1 LNHDA, CDR2 SQIVND (reference sequence). CDR3 residues: CASSTTLGAAQTNYGYTF. The DNA for the CDR3 is TGTGCCAGTAGTACCACCCTCGGGGCAGCCCAAACTAACTATGGCTACACCTTC.

As for this clonotype: With a much larger clone just one base away, this may be a read error. The chain carries TRBV27 and TRBJ1-2; unclear D gene. Trimming left V 6 bases short and J 3 bases short, with 17 bases between. The CDR3 totals 15 residues. Germline V gene data show CDR1 as MNHEY and CDR2 as SMNVEV (reference sequence). CDR3 sequence reads: CASRRTVGLDYGYTF. The CDR3 DNA sequence: TGTGCCAGCAGACGCACAGTGGGCCTGGACTATGGCTACACCTTC.

The V and J genes are TRBV11-2 and TRBJ2-4, with 14 bases aligning to TRBD2. The CDR3 sequence is 16 residues long. Germline V gene sequence: CDR1 SGHAT, CDR2 FQNNGV. V lost 4 bases to trimming and J lost 13 bases; unmatched junction nucleotides: 12. The CDR3 DNA reads as TGTGCCAGCAGCTCGGGACTAGCGGGAGTGTCGTGGGAGCAGTACTTC. Its protein product is CASSSGLAGVSWEQYF.

The sample holds many counts of this clonotype. This chain links TRBV12-3 or TRBV12-4 with TRBJ2-5; maybe TRBD1 (7 bases). Trimming stripped 5 bases from V and 1 base from J, with 14 bases between. This CDR3 is built from 15 residues. CDR3 in amino acids: CASSPAGQIQETQYF. CDR3 bases: TGTGCCAGCAGTCCCGCGGGACAGATCCAAGAGACCCAGTACTTC.

This clonotype was seen many times. This chain links TRBV6-4 with TRBJ1-1; D gene unclear. Germline loops: CDR1 MRHNA, CDR2 SNTAGT. This CDR3 spans 13 amino acids. V was pared by 7 bases and J by 8 bases, with 17 bases between. The DNA for the CDR3 is TGTGCCAGCACCTTCGCCCGGGGAATGGAAGCTTTCTTT. Amino acids: CASTFARGMEAFF.

This clonotype was counted many times. The chain has TRBV10-3 and TRBJ2-7; 8 bases align to TRBD1. J was trimmed by 5 bases and V by 6 bases; bases with no gene match: 9. The germline V gene has CDR1 ENHRY and CDR2 SYGVKD. The CDR3 sequence is 14 residues long. The CDR3 region is CAISHPDRAHEQYF. CDR3 in DNA: TGTGCCATCAGCCATCCGGACAGGGCACACGAGCAGTACTTC.

The chain employs TRBV6-1 and TRBJ1-1; D gene uncertain. CDR1 is MNHNS and CDR2 is SASEGT in the germline V gene. This CDR3 contains 13 residues. The V and J ends lost 8 bases and 1 base respectively, with 11 bases between them. The CDR3 sequence is CASGVGKNTEAFF. For the CDR3, the DNA is TGTGCCAGCGGGGTCGGAAAGAACACTGAAGCTTTCTTT.

This clonotype was detected ten times or more. This chain links TRBV5-1 with TRBJ1-3, with D maybe TRBD1 (5 bases). In germline, CDR1 is SGHRS, CDR2 YFSETQ. The length of the CDR3 is 15 residues. The germline V and J ends were trimmed by 4 bases and 7 bases, with 18 bases remaining between them. CDR3: CASSRRTPPGNTIYF. The CDR3 DNA reads TGCGCCAGCAGCAGGCGGACACCTCCAGGGAACACCATATATTTT.